This TCR beta chain was captured by sequencing in a study of T cell repertoires in cytomegalovirus infection. Findings and caveats of the study: The study found HLA-C-restricted CMV-specific TCR beta clonotypes dominating the ex vivo response.

From the reads, TCRdb called clonotypes with MiXCR, one entry per CDR3 protein. The sample consists of roughly 920,000 distinct CDR3 sequences, about 33% of them appearing once. Germline V gene sequence: CDR1 LNHDA, CDR2 SQIVND (reference sequence). The CDR3 loop spans 15 amino acids. Germline trimming cut 3 bases from V and 3 bases from J; bases unmatched to any gene: 8. Only one count was recorded for this clonotype. Its antigen is unknown. The source was cultured CD8+ T cells from PBMCs, collected from culture after CMV antigen stimulation. The chain employs TRBV19 and TRBJ2-7, with 7 bases matching TRBD1. This TCR derives from a human donor in good health (CMV status not recorded). Some clones in this sample may be carry-over from other donors' samples. CDR3 bases: TGTGCCAGTAGTATTCGCCGACAGGGCCTCTACGAGCAGTACTTC. Protein product: CASSIRRQGLYEQYF. The full variable domain, its missing parts supplied by reference TRBV19 and TRBJ2-7, is DGGITQSPKYLFRKEGQNVTLSCEQNLNHDAMYWYRQDPGQGLRLIYYSQIVNDFQKGDIAEGYSVSREKKESFPLTVTSAQKNPTAFYLCASSIRRQGLYEQYFGPGTRLTVT.